The 9 T cell receptor beta chains given below trace back to one sample, sequenced in a study of blood T cell repertoires in COVID-19. Generated by immunoSEQ multiplex PCR, the TCRdb table keeps only in-frame clones and is missing some. The sample has a few hundred thousand clones, approximately 85% seen once. The sample taken for sequencing was PBMCs or T cells enriched from blood (not recorded which). The receptors originated from a man under 40 who had recovered from COVID-19.

The chain links TRBV10-3 to TRBJ1-3, with D tentatively TRBD1 (5 bases). Germline CDR1 ENHRY, CDR2 SYGVKD. The V end lost 4 bases, the J end lost 0 bases, and 16 bases lay between the germline ends. The CDR3 extends over 17 amino acids. The CDR3 DNA follows: TGTGCCATCAGTGGGCAGACAGTAACCTACTCTGGAAACACCATATATTTT. It yields the protein CAISGQTVTYSGNTIYF.

The V gene is TRBV18, the J gene TRBJ1-4, with D uncertain. The CDR3 runs to 13 residues. Germline values: CDR1 KGHSH, CDR2 LQKENI. V was cut by 4 bases and J by 8 bases, with 11 bases left in between. The CDR3 DNA reads as TGTGCCAGCTCACGAGAAGCAGGCGAAAAACTGTTTTTT. Translating gives CASSREAGEKLFF.

The rearrangement joins TRBV7-3 to TRBJ2-1, with 9 bases matching TRBD2. With 5 bases clipped from V and 0 bases from J, the junction kept 5 bases outside the gene matches. The CDR3 extends over 16 amino acids. Germline V gives CDR1 SGHTA, CDR2 FQGTGA. CDR3: CASSPRLAVSYNEQFF. CDR3 coding DNA: TGTGCCAGCAGCCCTCGACTAGCGGTCTCCTACAATGAGCAGTTCTTC.

This chain uses TRBV7-9 with TRBJ2-1; 10 bases map to TRBD2. V was pared by 7 bases and J by 9 bases, with 12 bases of the junction left unmatched. Germline-derived CDR1 and CDR2 are SEHNR and FQNEAQ (reference sequence). The CDR3 consists of 15 residues. The DNA for the CDR3 is TGTGCCAGCACCTCCGCTAGCGGGGGTGAAGGTGAGCAGTTCTTC. Translating it yields CASTSASGGEGEQFF.

The chain carries TRBV30 and TRBJ1-4; 7 nucleotides agree with TRBD1. The CDR3 runs to 16 residues. Trimming removed 2 bases from V and 7 bases from J; junction bases left unmatched: 13. The germline V gene encodes CDR1 GTSNPN and CDR2 SVGIG (reference sequence). The CDR3 protein is CAWSQMGWQGGEKLFF. The CDR3 DNA sequence: TGTGCCTGGAGTCAAATGGGTTGGCAGGGGGGTGAAAAACTGTTTTTT.

The chain employs TRBV5-1 and TRBJ1-1, with 9 nucleotides matching TRBD1. V lost 3 bases to trimming and J lost 5 bases; unmatched junction nucleotides: 2. Germline V gives CDR1 SGHRS, CDR2 YFSETQ. The CDR3 is made up of 13 amino acids. The CDR3: CASSWTGETEAFF. The CDR3 DNA reads as TGCGCCAGCAGCTGGACAGGGGAAACTGAAGCTTTCTTT.

The V and J genes are TRBV3-1 (or the pseudogene TRBV3-2) and TRBJ1-4, with D unresolved. Between the trimmed V and J ends, which lost 1 base and 7 bases, there was a span of 7 bases. CDR3 length equals 13 residues. Germline loops: CDR1 LGHDT, CDR2 YNNKEL (reference sequence). The CDR3 sequence is CASSQGRAEKLFF. CDR3 in DNA: TGTGCCAGCAGCCAAGGGAGGGCTGAAAAACTGTTTTTT.

The V gene is TRBV19, the J gene TRBJ1-2, with D tentatively TRBD1 (6 bases). Germline lookup yields CDR1 LNHDA and CDR2 SQIVND (reference sequence). V lost 6 bases to trimming and J lost 1 base, with 15 bases between them. CDR3 length: 15 amino acids. CDR3: CASRSRGAVNYGYTF. DNA for the CDR3: TGTGCCAGTAGGTCTCGGGGGGCTGTTAACTATGGCTACACCTTC.

A note on this clone: At one end, the junction sequence differs from germline, possibly due to a read error. The J gene is TRBJ1-2, the V gene TRBV7-7, with D perhaps matching TRBD1 (5 bases). The CDR3 covers 18 residues. Germline loops: CDR1 SSHAT, CDR2 FNYEAQ (reference sequence). CDR3 loop: CASSLTPRDCQSNYGYTF. The DNA for the CDR3 is TGTGCTAGCAGCTTAACCCCCCGGGACTGCCAGTCTAACTATGGCTACACCTTC.